This section outlines one T cell receptor beta chain sequence together with its context. This entry is derived from a study of T cells in Graves' hyperthyroidism and ophthalmopathy. Template material for amplifying TCR beta CDR3 regions consisted of RNA transcripts. When the TCR CDR3 underwent first-round RT-PCR, the HTBI primer set was used. In TCRdb, the multiplex PCR reads were re-called with MiXCR into one record per CDR3 protein. The sample includes approximately 690,000 distinct CDR3 sequences, around 13% seen only once; the top ten take around an eighth. This TCR derives from a woman between 50 and 59 years old with Graves' ophthalmopathy. The sample taken for sequencing was blood.

CDR3 residues: CASSPADRGREQFF. The CDR3 bases are TGCGCCAGCAGCCCCGCGGACAGGGGGCGAGAGCAGTTCTTC. The chain joins TRBV5-1 to TRBJ2-1, with 11 bases fitting TRBD1. V was clipped by 4 bases and J by 10 bases; unmatched bases: 7. Germline CDR1 reads SGHRS; CDR2 reads YFSETQ. The CDR3 runs 14 residues.